The rows below give T cell receptor beta chains drawn from one sample of a study of blood T cell repertoires in COVID-19. Generated by immunoSEQ multiplex PCR, the TCRdb table keeps only in-frame clones and is missing some. This table has 140,000 or so clones, about 81% appearing once. The specimen was peripheral blood. The receptors were gathered from an elderly woman with acute or convalescent COVID-19. The CDR3 runs from the conserved cysteine through the conserved F or W. The D gene is left open where the match is weak. Size is omitted from some rows. Given values are once, few, many or a class for expanded clones.

v_call,j_call,d_call,clone_size,cdr3_nt,cdr3_aa
TRBV3-1/TRBV3-2,TRBJ2-6,.,.,TGTGCCAGCAGCCAAGTTGCGGTTCTTTCTGGGGCCAACGTCCTGACTTTC,CASSQVAVLSGANVLTF
TRBV9,TRBJ2-1,TRBD2,.,TGTGCCAGCAGCGTAGGGCTAGCGGGGGGGCTGTCCTACAATGAGCAGTTCTTC,CASSVGLAGGLSYNEQFF
TRBV6-5,TRBJ1-1,.,once,TGTGCCAGCAGTTACTCGACCCCTAAACGGGGCACTGAAGCTTTCTTT,CASSYSTPKRGTEAFF
TRBV11-2,TRBJ2-2,.,.,TGTGCCAGCAGTGACAAGAACACCGGGGAGCTGTTTTTT,CASSDKNTGELFF
TRBV5-1,TRBJ1-4,.,.,TGCGCCAGCAGCTTGGCAGGGGCTAATGAAAAACTGTTTTTT,CASSLAGANEKLFF
TRBV24-1,TRBJ2-1,TRBD2,.,TGTGCCACCGGACTAGCGGGAGGGCCGTCCTACAATGAGCAGTTCTTC,CATGLAGGPSYNEQFF
TRBV18,TRBJ1-2,.,.,TGTGCCAGCTCACCTTCAGGGATCCCTTATGGCTACACCTTC,CASSPSGIPYGYTF
TRBV9,TRBJ1-4,.,.,TGTGCCAGCAGCGTAGAGCCTTTCGGTGCAACTAATGAAAAACTGTTTTTT,CASSVEPFGATNEKLFF
TRBV5-5,TRBJ2-2,.,.,TGTGCCAGCAGCTTGGGGCCGCCCCCCACCGGGGAGCTGTTTTTT,CASSLGPPPTGELFF
TRBV7-9,TRBJ2-2,.,.,TGTGCCAGCACCACGCGCCGGGGGATCACCGGGGAGCTGTTTTTT,CASTTRRGITGELFF
TRBV5-1,TRBJ2-3,.,.,TGCGCCAGCAGCTTGTTGTCAGGGACAGATACGCAGTATTTT,CASSLLSGTDTQYF
TRBV14,TRBJ2-7,.,.,TGTGCCAGCAGCCGCCGTACGGTAGTTACCTACGAGCAGTACTTC,CASSRRTVVTYEQYF
TRBV6-5,TRBJ2-5,TRBD1,.,TGTGCCAGCACGTCAGGGGGCACGGAGACCCAGTACTTC,CASTSGGTETQYF
TRBV2,TRBJ2-1,.,.,TGTGCCAGCAGTGAAGGGCTCCCTGGTTACAATGAGCAGTTCTTC,CASSEGLPGYNEQFF
TRBV19,TRBJ1-2,TRBD1,.,TGTGCCAGTAGTACAAGTGGATGGACAGGCCTATTCTATGGCTACACCTTC,CASSTSGWTGLFYGYTF
TRBV7-9,TRBJ2-1,.,.,TGTGCCAGCAGCCAAGGGGCCCCATCCCATAATGAGCAGTTCTTC,CASSQGAPSHNEQFF
TRBV19,TRBJ2-2,.,.,TGTGCCAGTAGTTACCGGGTCCAAATTAGGGGGTACAGCACCGGGGAGCTGTTTTTT,CASSYRVQIRGYSTGELFF
TRBV5-1,TRBJ2-3,TRBD1,.,TGCGCCAGCAGCTTTGGACAGGGTCGCACAGATACGCAGTATTTT,CASSFGQGRTDTQYF
TRBV6-1,TRBJ1-4,.,.,TGTGCCAGCAGTGAACCAGGGGATGAAAAACTGTTTTTT,CASSEPGDEKLFF
TRBV7-2,TRBJ1-2,.,.,TGTGCCAGCAGCTTACCGGGAAGGGCCCGTGGCTACACCTTC,CASSLPGRARGYTF
TRBV5-1,TRBJ1-4,.,.,TGCGCCAGCAGCTTGGGTACGGCTAATGAAAAACTGTTTTTT,CASSLGTANEKLFF
TRBV11-2,TRBJ2-3,TRBD2,.,TGTGCCAGCAGCTGGGGACTAGCCGATACGCAGTATTTT,CASSWGLADTQYF
TRBV7-2,TRBJ1-4,.,.,TGTGCCAGCAGCCCTCAAGTAGGGGGGGCTGGCATAGAAAAACTGTTTTTT,CASSPQVGGAGIEKLFF
TRBV7-2,TRBJ1-2,.,.,TGTGCCAGCAGCACGCGGGACGAAGGCACTGGCTACACCTTC,CASSTRDEGTGYTF